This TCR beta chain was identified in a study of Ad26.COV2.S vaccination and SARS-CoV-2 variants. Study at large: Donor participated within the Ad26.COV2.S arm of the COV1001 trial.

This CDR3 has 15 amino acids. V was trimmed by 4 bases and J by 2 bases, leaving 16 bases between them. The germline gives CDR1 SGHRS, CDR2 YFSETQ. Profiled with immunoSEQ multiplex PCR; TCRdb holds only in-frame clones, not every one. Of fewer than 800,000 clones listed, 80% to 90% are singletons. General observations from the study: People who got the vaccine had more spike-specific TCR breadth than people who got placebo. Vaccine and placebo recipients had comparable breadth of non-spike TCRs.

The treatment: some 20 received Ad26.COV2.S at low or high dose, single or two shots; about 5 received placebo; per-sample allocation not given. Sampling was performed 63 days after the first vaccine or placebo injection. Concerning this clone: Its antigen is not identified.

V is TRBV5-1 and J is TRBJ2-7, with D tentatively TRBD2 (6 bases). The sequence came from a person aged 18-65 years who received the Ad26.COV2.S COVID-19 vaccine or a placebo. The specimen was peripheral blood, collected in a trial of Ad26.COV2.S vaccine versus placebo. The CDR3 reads CASSVVGGNTYEQYF. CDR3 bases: TGCGCCAGCAGCGTCGTGGGGGGAAATACCTACGAGCAGTACTTC.